Listed below are T cell receptor beta chains from one sample, sequenced in a study of blood T cell repertoires in COVID-19. The table came from immunoSEQ multiplex PCR; TCRdb's copy has only in-frame clones and leaves some out. Of fewer than 200,000 clones listed, roughly 87% are singletons. The sequenced sample was peripheral blood. These receptor sequences come from a man aged 55 to 70 with active or convalescent COVID-19. Both conserved end residues are part of each CDR3. The order of the fields is D gene, clone size, V gene, J gene, CDR3 protein, CDR3 DNA. D genes are given only for firm matches. Some rows have no size entry. The others give once, few or many, or a class for an expanded clone.

>-|-|TRBV9|TRBJ2-3
CASSAPRNGGPTDTQYF
TGTGCCAGCAGCGCCCCTAGAAACGGGGGGCCAACAGATACGCAGTATTTT
>-|-|TRBV5-1|TRBJ1-6
CASSTGGSKALHF
TGCGCCAGCAGCACCGGGGGATCGAAAGCCCTCCACTTT
>-|-|TRBV4-1|TRBJ2-2
CASSQGQNRELFF
TGCGCCAGCAGCCAAGGCCAAAACAGGGAGCTGTTTTTT
>TRBD1|-|TRBV6-5|TRBJ1-5
CASSSGQGGNQPQHF
TGTGCCAGCAGTTCGGGACAGGGCGGCAATCAGCCCCAGCATTTT
>-|-|TRBV7-9|TRBJ1-6
CASSLTGLNSPLHF
TGTGCCAGCAGCCTTACAGGGCTCAATTCACCCCTCCACTTT
>TRBD2|once|TRBV4-1|TRBJ2-5
CASSQGRRLAGSETQYF
TGCGCCAGCAGCCAAGGTCGGCGACTAGCGGGGAGTGAGACCCAGTACTTC
>TRBD2|-|TRBV5-1|TRBJ2-1
CASSQSQRGYNEQFF
TGCGCCAGCAGCCAGAGCCAGCGGGGGTACAATGAGCAGTTCTTC
>TRBD2|-|TRBV5-4|TRBJ2-3
CASSLAGGGGTDTQYF
TGTGCCAGCAGCTTGGCTGGGGGGGGTGGCACAGATACGCAGTATTTT
>-|-|TRBV18|TRBJ1-4
CASSPPQLTNEKLFF
TGTGCCAGCTCACCGCCCCAGTTAACTAATGAAAAACTGTTTTTT
>TRBD1|-|TRBV19|TRBJ1-6
CASSIRGGTGREPLHF
TGTGCCAGTAGTATCCGAGGGGGGACAGGTAGGGAACCCCTCCACTTT
>-|-|TRBV27|TRBJ1-1
CASSLGSVKGPNTEAFF
TGTGCCAGCAGTTTAGGATCGGTAAAGGGGCCGAACACTGAAGCTTTCTTT
>TRBD2|-|TRBV6-5|TRBJ2-7
CASSYTSLAGGLEQYF
TGTGCCAGCAGTTACACTTCACTAGCGGGGGGGCTCGAGCAGTACTTC
>TRBD1|-|TRBV5-1|TRBJ1-2
CASSPSGGSGYTF
TGCGCCAGCAGCCCGTCAGGGGGCTCTGGCTACACCTTC
>-|-|TRBV5-1|TRBJ2-7
CASSFRSNSYEQYF
TGCGCCAGCAGCTTCCGGTCAAACTCCTACGAGCAGTACTTC
>-|-|TRBV4-1|TRBJ1-2
CASSQQGRYGYTF
TGCGCCAGCAGCCAACAGGGCCGCTATGGCTACACCTTC
>-|-|TRBV30|TRBJ2-7
CACTGGEFYEQYF
TGTGCCTGTACGGGCGGGGAATTTTACGAGCAGTACTTC
>TRBD1|-|TRBV5-1|TRBJ2-1
CASSRTGGDNEQFF
TGCGCCAGCAGCCGGACAGGGGGGGACAATGAGCAGTTCTTC
>-|-|TRBV24-1|TRBJ1-2
CATSDVYYGYTF
TGTGCCACCAGTGACGTGTACTATGGCTACACCTTC
>TRBD1|-|TRBV24-1|TRBJ2-7
CATSERQGVSYEQYF
TGTGCCACCAGTGAGCGACAGGGGGTGTCCTACGAGCAGTACTTC
>-|-|TRBV10-3|TRBJ1-5
CAIAPGTRNQPQHF
TGTGCCATTGCTCCGGGGACACGCAATCAGCCCCAGCATTTT
>-|-|TRBV18|TRBJ2-7
CASSPPGEYEQYF
TGTGCCAGCTCACCCCCTGGGGAGTACGAGCAGTACTTC
>TRBD1|-|TRBV5-4|TRBJ2-3
CASSLVPTGGRDTQYF
TGTGCCAGCAGCTTGGTCCCGACAGGGGGTAGGGATACGCAGTATTTT
>TRBD1|-|TRBV6-5|TRBJ1-2
CASSYSATGGGGYTF
TGTGCCAGCAGTTACTCGGCGACAGGGGGTGGTGGCTACACCTTC
>-|-|TRBV16|TRBJ1-5
CASSQFGGVGQPQHF
TGTGCCAGCAGCCAATTCGGCGGGGTAGGGCAGCCCCAGCATTTT
>-|-|TRBV6-5|TRBJ2-7
CASSYGLSYEQYF
TGTGCCAGCAGTTACGGGCTCTCCTACGAGCAGTACTTC
>-|once|TRBV2|TRBJ2-7
CASSADRSPTYEQYF
TGTGCCAGCAGTGCCGACAGATCACCGACATACGAGCAGTACTTC
>-|-|TRBV5-6|TRBJ1-6
CASSSSGDGSPLHF
TGTGCCAGCAGCTCCTCAGGGGATGGTTCACCCCTCCACTTT
>-|once|TRBV12-5|TRBJ1-2
CASGGWDNYYGYTF
TGTGCTAGTGGTGGATGGGACAACTACTATGGCTACACCTTC
>TRBD2|-|TRBV7-9|TRBJ2-5
CASSFGGGEQETQYF
TGTGCCAGCAGCTTCGGCGGGGGGGAACAAGAGACCCAGTACTTC
>TRBD1|-|TRBV5-6|TRBJ1-2
CASSKTGGNYGYTF
TGTGCCAGCAGCAAGACAGGGGGAAACTATGGCTACACCTTC
>TRBD2|-|TRBV3-1/TRBV3-2|TRBJ2-5
CASSQTPQGGLAGGQETQYF
TGTGCCAGCAGCCAAACCCCACAGGGAGGGCTAGCGGGGGGCCAAGAGACCCAGTACTTC
>-|few|TRBV21-1|TRBJ2-7
CASRPCGTRNEQYF
TGTGCCAGCAGACCTTGCGGGACTAGGAACGAGCAGTACTTC
>-|-|TRBV7-2|TRBJ1-3
CASSFNRASGNTIYF
TGTGCCAGCAGCTTCAACAGGGCCTCTGGAAACACCATATATTTT
>TRBD1|few|TRBV24-1|TRBJ2-7
CATAATGGGYEQYF
TGTGCCACCGCAGCTACAGGGGGAGGCTACGAGCAGTACTTC
>-|-|TRBV5-4|TRBJ2-7
CASSSVTAYEQYF
TGTGCCAGCAGCTCGGTGACAGCCTACGAGCAGTACTTC
>-|-|TRBV12-5|TRBJ2-7
CASGLGTGAEIVRYEQYF
TGTGCTAGTGGTTTGGGGACGGGAGCTGAGATCGTTCGGTACGAGCAGTACTTC
>TRBD1|-|TRBV4-1|TRBJ1-1
CASSLRTGWTEAFF
TGCGCCAGCAGCCTTCGGACAGGGTGGACTGAAGCTTTCTTT
>-|-|TRBV5-1|TRBJ2-3
CASSFLGGGRDTDTQYF
TGCGCCAGCAGCTTTTTAGGCGGGGGCAGAGACACAGATACGCAGTATTTT
>TRBD2|-|TRBV27|TRBJ2-3
CASSFSMSGAADTQYF
TGTGCCAGCAGCTTTTCAATGAGCGGGGCGGCCGATACGCAGTATTTT
>-|-|TRBV6-5|TRBJ1-1
CASSYSGSMDLLTFF
TGTGCCAGCAGTTACTCGGGGAGTATGGACCTCCTTACTTTCTTT
>-|-|TRBV9|TRBJ1-1
CASKGGEGNTEAFF
TGTGCCAGCAAAGGAGGGGAGGGGAACACTGAAGCTTTCTTT
>-|-|TRBV5-1|TRBJ2-5
CASSPYKTDQETQYF
TGCGCCAGCAGTCCATATAAGACAGACCAAGAGACCCAGTACTTC
>TRBD2|-|TRBV5-4|TRBJ2-2
CASSLEVSGGNTGELFF
TGTGCCAGCAGCTTGGAGGTCTCGGGGGGGAACACCGGGGAGCTGTTTTTT
>TRBD1|few|TRBV7-9|TRBJ1-2
CASSLAQGQTGYTF
TGTGCCAGCAGCTTAGCGCAGGGACAGACTGGCTACACCTTC
>-|-|TRBV5-4|TRBJ2-5
CASSTPASGGETQYF
TGTGCCAGCAGCACGCCGGCCAGCGGCGGGGAGACCCAGTACTTC
>-|-|TRBV24-1|TRBJ1-5
CATSEGGFNQPQHF
TGTGCCACCAGTGAGGGAGGGTTTAATCAGCCCCAGCATTTT
>TRBD1|-|TRBV25-1|TRBJ1-1
CASSESRTGDTEAFF
TGTGCCAGCAGTGAAAGTCGGACAGGGGACACTGAAGCTTTCTTT
>-|-|TRBV5-1|TRBJ1-4
CASSPRGTSGKLFF
TGCGCCAGCAGCCCTAGGGGGACAAGCGGAAAACTGTTTTTT
>TRBD1|-|TRBV29-1|TRBJ1-4
CSAQGATNEKLFF
TGCAGCGCCCAGGGGGCCACTAATGAAAAACTGTTTTTT
>TRBD1|-|TRBV5-1|TRBJ2-3
CASSSTGTGDTQYF
TGCGCCAGCAGCTCGACAGGGACGGGAGATACGCAGTATTTT
>-|-|TRBV6-5|TRBJ2-1
CASRRSRSGYNEQFF
TGTGCCAGCAGGAGGAGCCGTTCGGGATACAATGAGCAGTTCTTC
>TRBD2|-|TRBV2|TRBJ2-5
CASSEMASGGETQYF
TGTGCCAGCAGTGAAATGGCTAGCGGGGGAGAGACCCAGTACTTC
>TRBD1|-|TRBV5-8|TRBJ2-4
CASSQGQGYQDIQYF
TGTGCCAGCAGCCAGGGACAGGGGTATCAGGACATTCAGTACTTC
>TRBD2|-|TRBV9|TRBJ2-1
CASSVDLFLAGGKQFF
TGTGCCAGCAGCGTAGACCTCTTTCTAGCGGGGGGGAAGCAGTTCTTC
>-|few|TRBV30|TRBJ1-2
CAWMRGNYGYTF
TGTGCCTGGATGCGGGGAAACTATGGCTACACCTTC
>TRBD1|-|TRBV2|TRBJ1-5
CATDRDRGPQHF
TGTGCCACAGACAGGGATCGGGGGCCCCAGCATTTT
>TRBD2|-|TRBV7-8|TRBJ2-3
CASSPNPGLAGGLDTQYF
TGTGCCAGCAGCCCTAATCCGGGACTAGCGGGGGGGCTGGATACGCAGTATTTT
>TRBD1|-|TRBV6-6|TRBJ1-1
CASSYEGAGTEAFF
TGTGCCAGCAGTTACGAGGGGGCTGGCACTGAAGCTTTCTTT
>TRBD1|-|TRBV6-5|TRBJ2-1
CASSLVTGADNEQFF
TGTGCCAGCAGTTTAGTTACAGGGGCAGACAATGAGCAGTTCTTC
>-|once|TRBV27|TRBJ2-1
CASSLVQTYNEQFF
TGTGCCAGCAGTTTAGTACAAACCTACAATGAGCAGTTCTTC